These 22 T cell receptor beta chains share one sample of origin, sequenced in a study of regulatory T cells in long-lasting Graves disease. Library construction for TCR beta used iRepertoire HTBI primers and Arm-PCR of CDR3 regions. TCRdb re-derived calls from the multiplex PCR reads in MiXCR, one entry per CDR3 protein. In the table there are 500,000 to 700,000 distinct CDR3 sequences, about 30% of which are singletons. Regarding time point: persistent/refractory GD, antithyroid drugs over 5 years with positive TRAb. PBMC-derived RNA was used for the TCR library. Sequenced material: peripheral blood mononuclear cells (PBMCs), taken when the disease was refractory, from a patient treated with antithyroid drugs. Source of these receptors: a female donor with Graves disease.

This rearrangement joins TRBV19 to TRBJ2-7; D may be TRBD1 or TRBD2 (5 bases each). Germline CDR1 reads LNHDA; CDR2 reads SQIVND (reference sequence). V lost 9 bases and J lost 6, with 18 bases in between. The CDR3 runs to 13 residues. The CDR3 DNA reads TGTGCCAGCCGTCCGGGACCGACGGGCGAGCAGTACTTC. It translates to CASRPGPTGEQYF.

This clonotype was counted many times. This rearrangement joins TRBV6-1 to TRBJ2-7; 10 nucleotides align to TRBD1. The CDR3 spans 13 residues. From germline, CDR1 is MNHNS and CDR2 SASEGT. Trimming cost V 7 bases and J 5 bases; bases outside gene matches: 5. This CDR3 reads CASNRQGADEQYF. In nucleotides, the CDR3 is TGTGCCAGCAATCGACAGGGGGCGGACGAGCAGTACTTC.

In the case of this clonotype: The CDR3 end shows no conserved phenylalanine or tryptophan, and so a read error is likely. The genes are TRBV12-3 or TRBV12-4 and TRBJ1-1; D unclear. Trimming took 1 base from V and 8 from J, leaving 5 bases between them. The CDR3 is made up of 11 amino acids. The CDR3 region is CASSLGREAFS. CDR3 nucleotides: TGTGCCAGCAGTTTAGGCAGAGAAGCTTTCTCT.

The chain combines TRBV19 with TRBJ1-1; 8 bases fit TRBD1. Germline CDR1 LNHDA, CDR2 SQIVND (reference sequence). The CDR3 sequence is 16 residues long. V trimming: 4 bases; J trimming: 3 bases; junction bases outside the gene matches: 10. The CDR3 DNA reads as TGTGCCAGTAGTACATACAGGGGGATGAGGGACACTGAAGCTTTCTTT. It translates to CASSTYRGMRDTEAFF.

This clonotype occurred a few times. J is TRBJ2-1 and V is TRBV28, with 8 bases fitting TRBD2. The germline gives CDR1 MDHEN, CDR2 SYDVKM. The V gene end was trimmed by 2 bases and the J gene end by 0 bases; junction bases not matched to a gene: 9. The CDR3 is 18 residues long. The CDR3 protein is CASSLSSSGGGSYNEQFF. In DNA form, the CDR3 reads TGTGCCAGCAGTTTAAGTAGTTCGGGAGGGGGCTCCTACAATGAGCAGTTCTTC.

This clonotype occurred a few times. The V gene is TRBV10-3, the J gene TRBJ1-5; 10 positions match TRBD1. Germline CDR1 reads ENHRY; CDR2 reads SYGVKD. With 7 bases clipped from V and 8 bases from J, the junction kept 8 bases outside the gene matches. This CDR3 spans 14 amino acids. The CDR3 protein is CAIKKGTGAEPQHF. As DNA, the CDR3 is TGTGCCATCAAAAAAGGGACAGGGGCAGAGCCCCAGCATTTT.

This clonotype was detected ten times or more. J is TRBJ2-2 and V is TRBV11-2; D may be TRBD1 (5 bases). This CDR3 spans 16 amino acids. V dropped 3 bases and J dropped 7 bases, with 18 bases sitting between them. Per germline, CDR1 SGHAT and CDR2 FQNNGV. The CDR3 bases are TGTGCCAGCAGCTTCGAAGCCCAGGGCCTGGGCGGGGAGCTGTTTTTT. Protein product: CASSFEAQGLGGELFF.

This clonotype was observed a few times. The J gene is TRBJ1-1, the V gene TRBV6-5; TRBD1 might be the D (5 bases). Trimming shortened V by 2 bases and J by 7 bases, and 11 bases separated the two germline ends. Germline V gives CDR1 MNHEY, CDR2 SVGAGI. This CDR3 contains 13 residues. The CDR3 sequence is CASSYERGSEAFF. Here the CDR3 DNA reads TGTGCCAGCAGTTACGAACGGGGCAGTGAAGCTTTCTTT.

The DNA of the CDR3 is TGTGCCAGCAGTTTTCATTCTGGAAACACCATATATTTT. Its translation: CASSFHSGNTIYF. The J gene is TRBJ1-3, the V gene TRBV12-3 or TRBV12-4; D unclear. The length of the CDR3 is 13 residues. V lost 3 bases and J lost 1, with 4 bases in between.

This clonotype was recorded a few times. The chain carries TRBV28 and TRBJ1-3; D may be TRBD1 (5 bases). In germline, CDR1 is MDHEN, CDR2 SYDVKM. The CDR3 is 16 residues long. The V end was cut by 1 base, the J end by 4 bases, with 14 bases between. Here the CDR3 reads CASSLSLGVGGNTIYF. The CDR3 bases are TGTGCCAGCAGTTTATCGTTAGGGGTTGGCGGAAACACCATATATTTT.

The rearrangement uses TRBV5-6 and TRBJ2-7; D tentatively reads TRBD1 or TRBD2 (5 bases each). Per the germline V gene, CDR1 is SGHDT and CDR2 is YYEEEE. The CDR3 runs to 16 residues. The V and J ends lost 0 bases and 3 bases respectively, with 16 bases between them. This CDR3 reads CASSLGLIGASYEQYF. The DNA of the CDR3 is TGTGCCAGCAGCTTGGGCCTTATCGGGGCTAGCTACGAGCAGTACTTC.

This sequence joins TRBV24-1 and TRBJ2-5; 10 nucleotides line up with TRBD1. CDR1 is KGHDR and CDR2 is SFDVKD in the germline V gene. The CDR3 runs 15 residues. Trimming at V came to 4 bases and at J to 4 bases, leaving 5 bases not matched to a gene. The DNA of the CDR3 is TGTGCCACCAGTGAAGGGACAGGGGTACGAGAGACCCAGTACTTC. This sequence encodes CATSEGTGVRETQYF.

In nucleotides, the CDR3 is TGTGCCAGTAGTATAATACTGACGACCCCGGGGGAGCAGTACTTC. Translating gives CASSIILTTPGEQYF. The chain links TRBV19 to TRBJ2-7; perhaps TRBD2 as D (5 bases). The CDR3 runs 15 residues. Germline lookup yields CDR1 LNHDA and CDR2 SQIVND (reference sequence). Trimming shortened V by 2 bases and J by 7 bases, and 18 bases separated the two germline ends.

This clonotype was detected ten times or more. The chain carries TRBV12-3 or TRBV12-4 and TRBJ2-7, with TRBD1 matching 7 bases. V was clipped by 5 bases and J by 2 bases; unmatched bases: 9. This CDR3 is built from 15 residues. The CDR3 coding sequence is TGTGCCAGCAGTCAGCTACAGGGGATTACCTACGAGCAGTACTTC. Its translation is CASSQLQGITYEQYF.

The CDR3 DNA reads TGCGCCAGCAGCTTGGTGACAGGTTCACCTGGAAACACCATATATTTT. It specifies CASSLVTGSPGNTIYF. The rearrangement joins TRBV5-1 to TRBJ1-3, with D possibly TRBD1 on 6 matching bases. Germline V CDR1 and CDR2: SGHRS, YFSETQ. Trimming pared 0 bases from V and 2 bases from J, leaving 12 bases between. The CDR3 runs 16 residues. Full variable domain (outside the CDR3, taken from reference TRBV5-1 and TRBJ1-3): KAGVTQTPRYLIKTRGQQVTLSCSPISGHRSVSWYQQTPGQGLQFLFEYFSETQRNKGNFPGRFSGRQFSNSRSEMNVSTLELGDSALYLCASSLVTGSPGNTIYFGEGSWLTVV.

V is TRBV29-1 and J is TRBJ1-5; D unclear. Trimming removed 7 bases from V and 1 base from J, with 11 bases in between. The CDR3 is 13 amino acids. In germline, CDR1 is SQVTM, CDR2 ANQGSEA. The DNA for the CDR3 is TGCAGCGCCCAGACAACAAGCAATCAGCCCCAGCATTTT. Translated: CSAQTTSNQPQHF.

Only a few counts were recorded for this clonotype. The chain has TRBV7-9 and TRBJ2-7; D is perhaps TRBD1 (9 bases). Germline CDR1 SEHNR, CDR2 FQNEAQ (reference sequence). V lost 5 bases and J 6 bases, leaving 23 bases between the germline ends. This CDR3 region has 16 residues. The CDR3 is CASSRGGQGGVVEQYF. In nucleotides, the CDR3 is TGTGCCAGCAGCCGGGGGGGACAGGGAGGAGTCGTCGAGCAGTACTTC.

This clonotype was seen a handful of times. The DNA for the CDR3 is TGTGCCAGCAGCTTCGAACTGGCAGGCGGCATGAACACTGAAGCTTTCTTT. Its translation: CASSFELAGGMNTEAFF. The V call is TRBV5-6, the J call TRBJ1-1; D remains unclear. The CDR3 runs to 17 residues. Trimming shortened V by 2 bases and J by 0 bases, and 17 bases separated the two germline ends. Germline CDR1 reads SGHDT; CDR2 reads YYEEEE.

This clonotype occurred a few times. CDR3 DNA: TGTGCCAGCATCCTCGTCGGGGGGAACACTGAAGCTTTCTTT. This sequence encodes CASILVGGNTEAFF. The chain is built from TRBV12-3 or TRBV12-4 and TRBJ1-1; a possible D gene is TRBD1 (5 bases). This CDR3 spans 14 amino acids. The V and J ends lost 7 bases and 1 base respectively, with 13 bases between them.

This clonotype has only a few counts. The chain joins TRBV30 to TRBJ2-7; D not resolved. This CDR3 has 13 amino acids. The germline gives CDR1 GTSNPN, CDR2 SVGIG (reference sequence). The V end was cut by 0 bases, the J end by 2 bases, with 8 bases between. CDR3 loop: CAWSVGRTYEQYF. The CDR3 DNA reads TGTGCCTGGAGTGTCGGCAGGACCTACGAGCAGTACTTC. The full variable domain, completed using reference TRBV30 and TRBJ2-7, is SQTIHQWPATLVQPVGSPLSLECTVEGTSNPNLYWYRQAAGRGLQLLFYSVGIGQISSEVPQNLSASRPQDRQFILSSKKLLLSDSGFYLCAWSVGRTYEQYFGPGTRLTVT.

This clonotype was counted a few times. The rearrangement uses TRBV6-1 and TRBJ1-2; no definite D call. V gave up 6 bases and J gave up 4 bases, with 15 bases separating them. There are 14 residues in the CDR3. Germline lookup yields CDR1 MNHNS and CDR2 SASEGT. The DNA for the CDR3 is TGTGCCAGCAGAGAATCCGGAGGGAGCTATGGCTACACCTTC. The encoded protein is CASRESGGSYGYTF.

In this sample, this clonotype turned up many times. Compared with germline, one end of the junction differs, possibly owing to a read error. J is TRBJ1-1 and V is TRBV5-1; the D is unclear. This CDR3 comprises 13 residues. Germline V gives CDR1 SGHRS, CDR2 YFSETQ. The CDR3 reads CASSLVGSTEAFF. The CDR3 nucleotides read TGTGCCAGCAGCTTAGTCGGAAGCACTGAAGCTTTCTTT.